The clone carrying this T cell receptor (beta chain) was observed a handful of times. The CDR3 extends over 14 amino acids. Trimming cost V 0 bases and J 1 base, with 7 bases left between them. From germline, CDR1 is MNHEY and CDR2 SVGEGT. This sample was taken from a study of T-cell reconstitution after alpha-beta-depleted transplantation in children. Unique molecular identifiers were incorporated when the TCRbeta library was constructed. TCRdb reprocessed the PCR reads via MiXCR and lists one record per CDR3 protein. The data show under 400,000 distinct CDR3 sequences, around 20% seen once. The chain is built from TRBV6-2 or TRBV6-3 and TRBJ2-7; D uncertain. The starting material was PBMCs, mostly from graft donor cells, obtained 180 days after TCRalphabeta/CD19-depleted stem cell transplant. This receptor was identified in a male patient aged 5 to 17 who had a stem cell transplant for acute lymphoblastic leukemia, so the T cells may come from the graft donor. CDR3 DNA: TGTGCCAGCAGTTACTCGGCGGTTTCCTACGAGCAGTACTTC. It is translated as CASSYSAVSYEQYF.